These T cell receptor beta chains were read from a single sample in a study of T cell responses to AZD1222 COVID-19 vaccine. Some clones are missing from TCRdb's copy, which holds only in-frame ones; the method was immunoSEQ multiplex PCR. Of some 130,000 clones detected, roughly 93% appear once; the ten largest clones hold around 1%. Here the sequenced sample was peripheral blood, taken 28 days after the second AZD1222 dose. The receptors derive from an adult who received the AZD1222 COVID-19 vaccine. The CDR3 runs from the conserved cysteine through the conserved F or W. A D gene is named only where the DNA matches it firmly. Clone size, where shown, is once, few, many, or a class for clones that have expanded.

d_call	cdr3_length	v_call	clone_size	j_call	cdr3_nt	cdr3_aa
-	15	TRBV19	-	TRBJ2-3	TGTGCCAGTACCCCGTTGGACGGTCGCACAGATACGCAGTATTTT	CASTPLDGRTDTQYF
-	16	TRBV6-5	-	TRBJ2-1	TGTGCCAGCAGTTACTCAGGCGGGACAAACTACAATGAGCAGTTCTTC	CASSYSGGTNYNEQFF
-	14	TRBV5-1	-	TRBJ2-7	TGCGCCAGCAGCCTGATCGGGGGAGCCTACGAGCAGTACTTC	CASSLIGGAYEQYF
-	15	TRBV19	-	TRBJ2-7	TGTGCCAGTAGTATAGTACTTTCAAGCTCCTACGAGCAGTACTTC	CASSIVLSSSYEQYF
-	16	TRBV29-1	-	TRBJ1-2	TGCAGCGTTGAACGAGAGATCAGGACAGTAGCTGGAGGCTACACCTTC	CSVEREIRTVAGGYTF
TRBD1	12	TRBV7-2	-	TRBJ1-4	TGTGCCAGCAGCTCCCAGGGGGAGAGACTGTTTTTT	CASSSQGERLFF
TRBD2	22	TRBV5-1	-	TRBJ2-1	TGCGCCAGCAGCTTGGCCTGGGGAGCGGGAGGGCGCCTGGGCCGCGCCCACAATGAGCAGTTCTTC	CASSLAWGAGGRLGRAHNEQFF
-	11	TRBV5-1	-	TRBJ2-7	TGCGCCAGCAGCTTGGGAGACGAGCAGTACTTC	CASSLGDEQYF
-	17	TRBV15	-	TRBJ2-3	TGTGCCACCAGCACTAGGACAGACCTCTGGGGGACAGATACGCAGTATTTT	CATSTRTDLWGTDTQYF
-	13	TRBV28	once	TRBJ2-1	TGTGCCAGCGTGTCTCCAGGGTACAATGAGCAGTTCTTC	CASVSPGYNEQFF
-	14	TRBV2	-	TRBJ1-2	TGTGCCAGCAGTGAAGCCGGGGGGATTTTTGGCTACACCTTC	CASSEAGGIFGYTF
TRBD1	15	TRBV11-2	-	TRBJ1-4	TGTGCCAGCAGCTTAGTTTCAGGGGGGAATGAAAAACTGTTTTTT	CASSLVSGGNEKLFF
-	16	TRBV9	-	TRBJ2-2	TGTGCCAGCAGCGTTTTCGACACCTCGGACACCGGGGAGCTGTTTTTT	CASSVFDTSDTGELFF
-	14	TRBV6-1	-	TRBJ1-4	TGTGCCAGCAGTGAGTCAGTTACCTTTGAAAAACTGTTTTTT	CASSESVTFEKLFF
-	15	TRBV11-2	-	TRBJ1-1	TGTGCCAGCAGCAACGTCTGGGGGCTGAACACTGAAGCTTTCTTT	CASSNVWGLNTEAFF
TRBD1	14	TRBV28	few	TRBJ1-4	TGTGCCAGCAGTCTTCAGGGGGGTAATGAAAAACTGTTTTTT	CASSLQGGNEKLFF
TRBD1	14	TRBV14	-	TRBJ1-2	TGTGCCAGCAGCTCCTCCCGGACAGGGCTTGGCTACACCTTC	CASSSSRTGLGYTF
-	12	TRBV3-1/TRBV3-2	-	TRBJ2-7	TGTGCCAGCAGCCACAGGAGCTACGAGCAGTACTTC	CASSHRSYEQYF
-	14	TRBV6-5	-	TRBJ1-1	TGTGCCAGCAGTTACTCAAGGGGGAGCACTGAAGCTTTCTTT	CASSYSRGSTEAFF
TRBD2	14	TRBV13	-	TRBJ2-7	TGTGCCAGCAGGCAGGGAGCGGGAGGGCACGAGCAGTACTTC	CASRQGAGGHEQYF
TRBD1	14	TRBV4-1	-	TRBJ1-5	TGCGCCAGCAGCGCTCAGGGGGCAGGATGGCCCCAGCATTTT	CASSAQGAGWPQHF
-	14	TRBV30	-	TRBJ2-5	TGTGCCTGGAGTAGGCGGCAGACACAAGAGACCCAGTACTTC	CAWSRRQTQETQYF
TRBD2	18	TRBV10-3	-	TRBJ2-1	TGTGCCATCAGTGAGGTAGTCCCTAGCGGGAGGACGGAAAATGAGCAGTTCTTC	CAISEVVPSGRTENEQFF
-	14	TRBV3-1/TRBV3-2	-	TRBJ1-5	TGTGCCAGCAGCCAAGATTTAATAGAGGGGCCCCAGCATTTT	CASSQDLIEGPQHF